This entry is about one T cell receptor (beta chain). No cognate antigen has been identified for it. Base qualities were left out, and no much larger clone turns up one base away. For the CD8 naive samples, CD45RO-negative cells were positively selected for CCR7, yielding a CD45RA+CCR7+ population from which TemRA cells were excluded. Donors were healthy HIV-negative adults with no recently reported acute infections or vaccinations. All donors were Caucasian adults living in Nashville, Tennessee, USA. Blood was obtained by leukapheresis, after which PBMCs were separated by Ficoll-Histopaque density gradient centrifugation and cryopreserved in liquid nitrogen vapor phase. Analytical flow cytometry was used to check the purity and quantity of each magnetically sorted T cell population. From each sorted fraction, genomic DNA was isolated and quantified by UV absorbance on a Nanodrop 2000c. The sample belongs to a study of shared clonotypes between healthy human individuals (dated by TCRdb to the early 2020s). For the study in its entirety: The cohort included three men and a couple of women between 18 and 49 years of age. For each donor, CD4 naive and CD4 memory were each run on three plates, CD8 naive on two plates, and CD8 memory on one plate. To increase sequencing depth and limit assay-specific biases, different laboratories used diverse techniques to prepare libraries and sequence TCR repertoires. The study deeply sequenced blood TCR repertoires of five healthy adults to estimate repertoire size and the extent of clonotype sharing between individuals. Between about 0.85 and 10 billion PBMCs per donor were obtained by leukapheresis. General study outcomes and caveats: Even with the large sequencing depth, rarefaction of the sorted-subset datasets indicated that sequencing was incomplete. Naive subsets generally had larger estimated clonotype richness than memory subsets did. Sharing across four donors was observed for about 5% of naive CD4, about 3.2% of naive CD8, over 2% of memory CD4, and roughly 0.4% of memory CD8 clonotypes. Because the study included a small number of donors, the genetic and exposure-history diversity represented was limited. Sampling was restricted to blood, and TCR repertoires in tissues likely differ from the TCR repertoires found in blood. Pairwise subsampling indicated that sequencing depth was expected to affect the degree of clonotype sharing among donors. Compared with non-shared clonotypes, the clonotypes found in all four sorted-subset donors had higher generation probabilities.

The CDR3 runs 19 amino acids, cysteine and phenylalanine included. Solely the CDR3 DNA is kept, with 57 bases framed from the first base. Deletion took 4 bases off V and 0 bases off J, with a span of 19 bases between the germline ends. The germline V gene gives CDR1 as SGHNT and CDR2 as YENEEA. Using the deep immunoSEQ assay, TCR CDR3 regions were amplified from genomic DNA by multiplex PCR. Extracted genomic DNA from each cell subset was distributed evenly across all wells of several immunoSEQ 96-well plates, and each plate was treated as a replicate. For sorted subsets, 200 to 250 ng genomic DNA, equal to tens of thousands of T cell genomes, was loaded into each replicate PCR. The purified libraries were quantified using a Qubit 3.0 fluorometer, sized with a Bioanalyzer 2100, and then quantified again using the KAPA Library Quantification kit. Every immunoSEQ 96-well plate was sequenced on a dedicated single-read 150-cycle Illumina NextSeq 550 flow cell. Turning to the authors' computational methods: The immunoSEQ output contained only junctional sequences without quality scores, so filtering could not match that applied to full-length reads. Sequences were annotated with PyIR, a Python wrapper for IgBLAST v1.9, using IMGT germline references to assign V/J genes and CDR3. Reads were removed for weak V/J assignments (E-value above 1e-6), missing CDR3, stop codons, out-of-frame junctions, or ambiguous translated residues. V3J clonotypes were defined by identical inferred V gene, J gene, and CDR3 amino acid sequence. The percentage overlap between two repertoires was calculated by dividing the number of shared unique clonotypes by the size of the smaller repertoire. Repertoire richness was assessed with RTK rarefaction, the Chao1 estimator, and Recon v2.1 estimates of unobserved clonotypes. OLGA was used to compute generation probabilities for all TCRbeta clonotypes that the gDNA method yielded from a handful of donors. The table was pulled from immuneACCESS by TCRdb, which kept in-frame rearrangements only. Such tables lose some clones; where checked, under half of the loss comes from unresolved V genes, and the rest has no known cause. Clonal size and the V and J genes are those of that table, whereas D and trimming came from the DNA. For this sample there are around 1.9 million clones; approximately 94% appear just once. 1.7% of the sample is taken by the ten largest.

The receptor was isolated from a man in his late teens or twenties in good health. Some clones in this sample may be carry-over from other donors' samples. In this chain, TRBV11-3 is recombined with TRBJ2-6; a tentative D match to TRBD1 spans 5 bases. Sequencing input: naive CD8+ T cells from PBMCs. Per the publication, the cell subset or site label means: CD45RA+CCR7+. The nucleotide sequence reads TGTGCCAGCAGCTACACCGACAGAGGATTAATCTCTGGGGCCAACGTCCTGACTTTC. This translates into CASSYTDRGLISGANVLTF.